This passage covers 11 T cell receptor beta chains from one sample sequenced in a study of blood T cell repertoires in COVID-19. TCRdb's table, derived via immunoSEQ multiplex PCR, lists solely in-frame clones and lacks some. The sample consists of roughly 300,000 clones, 80% to 85% of them appearing once. The specimen was peripheral blood. The receptors here all came from an older woman with active or convalescent COVID-19.

This chain joins TRBV2 and TRBJ2-1; D might be TRBD2 (6 bases). This CDR3 region has 14 residues. V shed 4 bases and J shed 12 bases, with 19 bases lying between them. Germline V gene lookup returns CDR1 SNHLY and CDR2 FYNNEI. The CDR3 loop reads CASSGGVGPSGQFF. CDR3 DNA sequence: TGTGCCAGCAGTGGGGGGGTTGGACCCTCGGGGCAGTTCTTC.

The chain uses TRBV11-3 and TRBJ2-3, with 14 nucleotides matching TRBD2. Germline CDR1 reads SGHNT; CDR2 reads YENEEA. The CDR3 has 19 residues. V trimming: 5 bases; J trimming: 1 base; junction bases outside the gene matches: 11. As DNA, the CDR3 is TGTGCCAGCAGCCCAGGGCGACTAGCGGGGGGGCCGGGCACAGATACGCAGTATTTT. Translating it yields CASSPGRLAGGPGTDTQYF. The full variable domain, in which reference TRBV11-3 and TRBJ2-3 provide the parts outside the CDR3, is EAGVVQSPRYKIIEKKQPVAFWCNPISGHNTLYWYLQNLGQGPELLIRYENEEAVDDSQLPKDRFSAERLKGVDSTLKIQPAELGDSAVYLCASSPGRLAGGPGTDTQYFGPGTRLTVL.

This chain links TRBV7-2 with TRBJ1-3; 7 bases align to TRBD1. In germline, CDR1 is SGHTA, CDR2 FQGNSA. The CDR3 totals 13 residues. V was pared by 6 bases and J by 9 bases, with 8 bases of the junction left unmatched. Written as DNA, the CDR3 is TGTGCCAGCAGTGCCGGGACAGCAGGCACCATATATTTT. Encoded protein: CASSAGTAGTIYF.

This clone occurred a few times. This sequence joins TRBV6-5 and TRBJ1-2; 9 bases agree with TRBD1. This CDR3 region has 14 residues. The V gene end was trimmed by 7 bases and the J gene end by 4 bases; junction bases not matched to a gene: 7. From germline, CDR1 is MNHEY and CDR2 SVGAGI. For the CDR3, the DNA is TGTGCCAGCATCAACAGGGGGCGCGGCTATGGCTACACCTTC. Protein sequence: CASINRGRGYGYTF.

The chain couples TRBV3-1 (or the pseudogene TRBV3-2) to TRBJ1-5, with TRBD1 identical over 7 bases. CDR1 LGHDT and CDR2 YNNKEL come from the germline V gene (reference sequence). CDR3 length equals 17 residues. V gave up 1 base and J gave up 3 bases; unmatched junction bases: 9. CDR3 DNA sequence: TGTGCCAGCAGCCAAGGCGTCCCAGGGGGAAACAATCAGCCCCAGCATTTT. Translating gives CASSQGVPGGNNQPQHF.

The chain uses TRBV5-1 and TRBJ1-1; perhaps TRBD1 as D (5 bases). From germline, CDR1 is SGHRS and CDR2 YFSETQ. The CDR3 is made up of 14 amino acids. With 5 bases removed from V and 4 bases from J, the gap between germline ends came to 15 bases. As DNA, the CDR3 is TGCGCCAGCAGAAGTCAGATCGGGGGCACTGAAGCTTTCTTT. As protein: CASRSQIGGTEAFF.

The gene calls are TRBV19 and TRBJ2-4; D perhaps matches TRBD1 (5 bases). The CDR3 consists of 16 residues. V was shortened by 5 bases and J by 6 bases, with 20 bases between the two germline ends. Germline V gene sequence: CDR1 LNHDA, CDR2 SQIVND (reference sequence). The CDR3 reads CASSDRRKISPNIQYF. For the CDR3, the DNA is TGTGCCAGTAGTGACAGACGGAAAATCAGCCCAAACATTCAGTACTTC.

This clone was counted only a few times. The chain has TRBV5-8 and TRBJ1-1; D is perhaps TRBD1 (5 bases). The germline gives CDR1 SGHTS, CDR2 YDEGEE. The V end was cut by 1 base, the J end by 6 bases, with 16 bases between. The CDR3 consists of 15 residues. CDR3 nucleotides: TGTGCCAGCAGCTTGATAAAAGCGGGGGACGCTGAAGCTTTCTTT. Translating gives CASSLIKAGDAEAFF.

This chain uses TRBV19 with TRBJ2-5; 8 bases line up with TRBD1. With 1 base clipped from V and 7 bases from J, the junction kept 5 bases outside the gene matches. Per germline, CDR1 LNHDA and CDR2 SQIVND (reference sequence). The CDR3 is 14 amino acids. The CDR3 DNA follows: TGTGCCAGTAGTATAGTCGGACAGGGAGGGACCCAGTACTTC. This codes for CASSIVGQGGTQYF.

This chain joins TRBV21-1 and TRBJ2-7; the table gives TRBD1 as D, unverified against the DNA. TRBV21-1 is given as a pseudogene. The CDR3 has 16 amino acids. The CDR3 nucleotides are TGTGCCAGCAGCCCTTCGGGACAGGGGGGGTGCTACGAGCAGTACTTC. Protein: CASSPSGQGGCYEQYF.

The J gene is TRBJ2-1, the V gene TRBV15, with a tentative D call TRBD2 (5 bases). Deletions cut 1 base from V and 4 bases from J, with 8 bases between. This CDR3 comprises 14 residues. Germline V gene sequence: CDR1 LNHNV, CDR2 YYDKDF (reference sequence). CDR3 protein: CATSRVSGYNEQFF. The CDR3 DNA follows: TGTGCCACCAGCAGAGTTTCGGGATACAATGAGCAGTTCTTC.